This T cell receptor beta chain was sequenced in a study of blood T cell repertoires in COVID-19. On the study more broadly: There were acute and convalescent COVID-19 samples, and they came from the United States, Italy and Spain. T cells, B-cell-depleted T cells, or PBMCs provided the cDNA or gDNA that served as material.

In the original analysis: Amplification with reference gene primers provided the estimates of nucleated cell counts. Repertoires were generated with immunoSEQ multiplex PCR, while TCRdb's copy carries only in-frame clones and drops some. D and trimming were read from the DNA, whereas the V and J calls and clone size are those reported in that table. The sample has about 380,000 clones; 89% are singletons. This CDR3 spans 14 amino acids. Germline V lookup: CDR1 SNHLY, CDR2 FYNNEI. V dropped 7 bases and J dropped 4; count of bases not matched to a gene: 6. This clonotype originated in a man aged 35 to 55 with acute or convalescent COVID-19. Sequenced sample: peripheral blood. The rearrangement links TRBV2 to TRBJ1-2; 10 bases are shared with TRBD1. The CDR3, as DNA: TGTGCCAGCATACAGGGACAGGGGAGCTATGGCTACACCTTC. Translated, it gives CASIQGQGSYGYTF. Looking up the rest from reference TRBV2 and TRBJ1-2 gives the full variable domain: EPEVTQTPSHQVTQMGQEVILRCVPISNHLYFYWYRQILGQKVEFLVSFYNNEISEKSEIFDDQFSVERPDGSNFTLKIRSTKLEDSAMYFCASIQGQGSYGYTFGSGTRLTVV.